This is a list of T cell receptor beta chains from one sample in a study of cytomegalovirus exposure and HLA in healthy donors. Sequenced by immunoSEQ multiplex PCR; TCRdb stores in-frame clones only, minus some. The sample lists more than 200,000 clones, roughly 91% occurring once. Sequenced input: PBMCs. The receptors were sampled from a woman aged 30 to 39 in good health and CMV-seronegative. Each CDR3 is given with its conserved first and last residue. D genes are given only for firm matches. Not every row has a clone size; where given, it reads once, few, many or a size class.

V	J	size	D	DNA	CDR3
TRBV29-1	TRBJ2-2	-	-	TGCAGCGTTGGGTTGCCCGCCGGGGAGCTGTTTTTT	CSVGLPAGELFF
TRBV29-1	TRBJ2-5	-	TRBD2	TGCAGCGTTGAGGTCAGCGGGAGAGGGTGGGAGACCCAGTACTTC	CSVEVSGRGWETQYF
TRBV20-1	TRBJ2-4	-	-	TGCAGTGTCGGGGCAAACATTCAGTACTTC	CSVGANIQYF
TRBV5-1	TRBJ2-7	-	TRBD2	TGCGCCAGCAGCTTGGATCGGTTTCTAGCGGGTATCGAGCAGTACTTC	CASSLDRFLAGIEQYF
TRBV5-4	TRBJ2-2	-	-	TGTGCCAGCAGTCTGAACACCGGGGAGCTGTTTTTT	CASSLNTGELFF
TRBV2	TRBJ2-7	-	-	TGTGCCAGCAGTGAAAACAGGGGGGGGTACGAGCAGTACTTC	CASSENRGGYEQYF
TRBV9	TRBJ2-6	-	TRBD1	TGTGCCAGCAGCGTAATTTCAGGGGGTCCCGGCTCTGGGGCCAACGTCCTGACTTTC	CASSVISGGPGSGANVLTF
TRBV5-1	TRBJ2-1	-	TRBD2	TGCGCCAGCAAATCCGGGACTAGCGGGAGGGCGGCCTACAATGAGCAGTTCTTC	CASKSGTSGRAAYNEQFF
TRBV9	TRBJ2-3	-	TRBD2	TGTGCCAGCAGCGCCGGGGGGGCGAGCACAGATACGCAGTATTTT	CASSAGGASTDTQYF
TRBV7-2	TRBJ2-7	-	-	TGTGCCAGCAGCTTTAGGGCGTGGGCTAGTTCCTACGAGCAGTACTTC	CASSFRAWASSYEQYF
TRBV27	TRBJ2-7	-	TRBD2	TGTGCCAGCAGTGGCATCGGGAGGCGCCTCTCCTACGAGCAGTACTTC	CASSGIGRRLSYEQYF
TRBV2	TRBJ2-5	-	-	TGTGCCAGCTCGGCTGGGGGAGGAATAGGAGAGACCCAGTACTTC	CASSAGGGIGETQYF
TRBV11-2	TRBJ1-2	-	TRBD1	TGTGCCAGCAGCCAGGGGACAGGGCTGGGCTACACCTTC	CASSQGTGLGYTF
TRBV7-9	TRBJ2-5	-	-	TGTGCCAGCAGCTCCACTAGGGCTAGCCGTATACAAGAGACCCAGTACTTC	CASSSTRASRIQETQYF
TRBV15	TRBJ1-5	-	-	TGTGCCACCAGCAGGGGGGCGGATCAGCCCCAGCATTTT	CATSRGADQPQHF
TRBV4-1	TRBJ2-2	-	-	TGCGCCAGCAGCCAAGATCGGGGCGGGGCGAACACCGGGGAGCTGTTTTTT	CASSQDRGGANTGELFF
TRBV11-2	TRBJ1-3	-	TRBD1	TGTGCCAGCAGCTTAGAACAGGGGCTAATCTCTGGAAACACCATATATTTT	CASSLEQGLISGNTIYF
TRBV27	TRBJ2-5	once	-	TGTGCCAGCAGTTTATCTTGGCAGAAAGAGACCCAGTACTTC	CASSLSWQKETQYF
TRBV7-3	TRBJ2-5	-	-	TGTGCCAGCAGCCCCCACCCGAGCGGGCAAGAGACCCAGTACTTC	CASSPHPSGQETQYF
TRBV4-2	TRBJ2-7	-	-	TGTGCCAGCAGCCCATGGGGGGTCCACGAGCAGTACTTC	CASSPWGVHEQYF
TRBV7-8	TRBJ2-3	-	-	TGTGCCAGCAGCCCAGGTGGGAGCACAGATACGCAGTATTTT	CASSPGGSTDTQYF
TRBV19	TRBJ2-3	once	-	TGTGCCAGTAGTATAGTTTCCGGCACAGATACGCAGTATTTT	CASSIVSGTDTQYF
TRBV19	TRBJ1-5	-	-	TGTGCCAGTAGTATCCGATATAGCAATCAGCCCCAGCATTTT	CASSIRYSNQPQHF
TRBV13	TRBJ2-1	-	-	TGTGCCAGCAGCTTATTGTGGCACAACAATGAGCAGTTCTTC	CASSLLWHNNEQFF
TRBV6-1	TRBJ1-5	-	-	TGTGCCAGCAGTGGGACGGGGGGCAATCAGCCCCAGCATTTT	CASSGTGGNQPQHF
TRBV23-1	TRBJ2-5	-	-	TGCGCCAGCAGTCAATCGCGACAGAGAGGGACCCAGTACTTC	CASSQSRQRGTQYF
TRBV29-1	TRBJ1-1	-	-	TGCAGCGTGGTAACACCGTATAACACTGAAGCTTTCTTT	CSVVTPYNTEAFF
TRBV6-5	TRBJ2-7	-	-	TGTGCCAGCACGCTCGGGCGGGGCTACGAGCAGTACTTC	CASTLGRGYEQYF
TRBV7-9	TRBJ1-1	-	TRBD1	TGTGCCAGCAGCTTAGACTGGACAGGGCGGGCTTTCTTT	CASSLDWTGRAFF
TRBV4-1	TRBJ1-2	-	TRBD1	TGCGCCAGCAGAAGAACAGGGGGCGGTGGCTACACCTTC	CASRRTGGGGYTF
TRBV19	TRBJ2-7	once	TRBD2	TGTGCCAGTAGCCAGAGCGGGAGACTACACGACGAGCAGTACTTC	CASSQSGRLHDEQYF
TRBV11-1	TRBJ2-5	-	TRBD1	TGTGCCAGCAGCAGGACAGGGGGTATCGAAGAGACCCAGTACTTC	CASSRTGGIEETQYF
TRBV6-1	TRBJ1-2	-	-	TGTGCCAGCAGCCGAGTCGGCTATGGCTACACCTTC	CASSRVGYGYTF
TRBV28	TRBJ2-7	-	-	TGTGCCAGCAGTGGACAGTTCTACGAGCAGTACTTC	CASSGQFYEQYF
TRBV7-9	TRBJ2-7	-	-	TGTGCCAGCAGCTACGGACCCCCGTCATACGAGCAGTACTTC	CASSYGPPSYEQYF
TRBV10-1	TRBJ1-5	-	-	TGCGCCAGCAACCGTCTAAATAGCAATCAGCCCCAGCATTTT	CASNRLNSNQPQHF
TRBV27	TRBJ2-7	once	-	TGTGCCAGCAGTTTACCCAACCTCAACAACTACGAGCAGTACTTC	CASSLPNLNNYEQYF
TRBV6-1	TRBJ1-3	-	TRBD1	TGTGCCAGCAATACAGGGGTCGGAAACACCATATATTTT	CASNTGVGNTIYF
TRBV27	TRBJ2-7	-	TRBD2	TGTGCCAGCAGTTTATGGAGCGGGACCTACGAGCAGTACTTC	CASSLWSGTYEQYF
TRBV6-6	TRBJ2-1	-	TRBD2	TGTGCCAGCAGTTCAGGGACTATTATGTTCTTC	CASSSGTIMFF
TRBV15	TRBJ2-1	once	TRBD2	TGTGCCACCAGCAGAGTTCCCGAGACTAGCGGGAGAGGGAATGAGCAGTTCTTC	CATSRVPETSGRGNEQFF
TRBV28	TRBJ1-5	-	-	TGTGCCAGCAGTCCACAAACGACAAATAGCAATCAGCCCCAGCATTTT	CASSPQTTNSNQPQHF
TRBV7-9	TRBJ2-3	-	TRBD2	TGTGCCAGCAGCCCAGAGCTAGGACTAGCGGGACGTATAGATACGCAGTATTTT	CASSPELGLAGRIDTQYF
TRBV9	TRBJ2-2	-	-	TGTGCCAGCAGCGTAGCTACGGGGCCGAACACCGGGGAGCTGTTTTTT	CASSVATGPNTGELFF
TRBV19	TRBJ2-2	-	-	TGTGCCAGTAGTATGTGGGGGAACGGCGGGGAGCTGTTTTTT	CASSMWGNGGELFF
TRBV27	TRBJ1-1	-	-	TGTGCCAGCAGTTGGCCAGGAGGGGGGGCTTTCTTT	CASSWPGGGAFF
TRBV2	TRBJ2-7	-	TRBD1	TGTGCCAGCAGGGACAGGCCATTGTCCTACGAGCAGTACTTC	CASRDRPLSYEQYF
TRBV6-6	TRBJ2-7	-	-	TGTGCCAGCACCCTGAACTACGAGCAGTACTTC	CASTLNYEQYF
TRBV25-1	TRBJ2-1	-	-	TGTGCCAGCAGTGAAGTGGGGCAAAACAATGAGCAGTTCTTC	CASSEVGQNNEQFF
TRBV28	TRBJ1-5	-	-	TGTGCCAGCAGTTCCAGCAATAGCAATCAGCCCCAGCATTTT	CASSSSNSNQPQHF
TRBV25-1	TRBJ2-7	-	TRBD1	TGTGCCAGCGCAAGACAGGGTTACTACGAGCAGTACTTC	CASARQGYYEQYF